These T cell receptor beta chains were read from a single sample in a study of high-grade serous ovarian cancer treatment subgroups. TCRdb keeps only in-frame clones here, not all; method: immunoSEQ multiplex PCR. In the table there are under 6,500 clones, roughly 77% of which are singletons. Sequences were obtained from tumor tissue. Receptor source: a human donor with high-grade serous ovarian cancer. The CDR3 runs from the conserved cysteine through the conserved F or W. The D gene is left open where the match is weak. Size is omitted from some rows. Given values are once, few, many or a class for expanded clones.

j_gene,v_gene,abundance,d_gene,CDR3nt,CDR3aa
TRBJ2-3,TRBV28,-,-,TGTGCCAGCAGTTTACCACAGGGCCTAGATACGCAGTATTTT,CASSLPQGLDTQYF
TRBJ2-1,TRBV7-8,-,-,TGTGCCAGCAGCTTAGCGTCGGGTGAGCAGTTCTTC,CASSLASGEQFF
TRBJ1-6,TRBV5-8,once,-,TGTGCCAGCAGCTTGGCAGGGTATAATTCACCCCTCCACTTT,CASSLAGYNSPLHF
TRBJ1-5,TRBV7-2,-,TRBD1,TGTGCCAGCAGCCCACAGGGGCCTCAGCCCCAGCATTTT,CASSPQGPQPQHF
TRBJ2-2,TRBV11-3,-,-,TGTGCCAGCAGCCCCGTGTCAGACGGGGAGCTGTTTTTT,CASSPVSDGELFF
TRBJ2-7,TRBV7-2,-,-,TGTGCCAGCAGCTTCCGGTCCCGGGGGCCCTCCTACGAGCAGTACTTC,CASSFRSRGPSYEQYF
TRBJ2-3,TRBV6-4,-,TRBD2,TGTGCCAGCAGTGAGCGGGGGGGCACAGATACGCAGTATTTT,CASSERGGTDTQYF
TRBJ2-7,TRBV27,-,-,TGTGCCAGCAGCCGGAGGGACAGTAGCTCCTCGCAGCAGTACTTC,CASSRRDSSSSQQYF
TRBJ2-1,TRBV19,-,-,TGTGCCAGTAGTATAGATAGGCTAGGTCGGAATGAGCAGTTCTTC,CASSIDRLGRNEQFF
TRBJ1-2,TRBV28,-,-,TGTGCCAGCAGTTTACAGGCTAACTATGGCTACACCTTC,CASSLQANYGYTF
TRBJ1-1,TRBV10-3,-,-,TGTGCCACATCTTTTGGGGCCGCCAAGGCTGAAGCTTTCTTT,CATSFGAAKAEAFF
TRBJ1-3,TRBV6-5,-,-,TGTGCCAGCAGTTATAGGGGGTTCTCTGGAAACACCATATATTTT,CASSYRGFSGNTIYF
TRBJ1-2,TRBV5-1,-,-,TGCGCCAGCAGCATCGACCGGACCTATGGCTACACCTTC,CASSIDRTYGYTF
TRBJ1-2,TRBV7-3,-,TRBD1,TGTGCCAGCAGCCCAGACAGGGGCCAATATGGCTACACCTTC,CASSPDRGQYGYTF
TRBJ1-1,TRBV14,few,-,TGTGCCAGCAGCCAAGTGGGAAGGCCTGAAGCTTTCTTT,CASSQVGRPEAFF
TRBJ1-5,TRBV5-8,few,-,TGTGCCAGCAGCCCGAACTATAGCAATCAGCCCCAGCATTTT,CASSPNYSNQPQHF
TRBJ1-2,TRBV19,-,-,TGTGCCAGCACCCATCCAGGGCAGGGAGGTGGCTACACCTTC,CASTHPGQGGGYTF
TRBJ2-1,TRBV4-2,-,-,TGTGCCAGCAGCCCTATAGGGGGGGAGGGGGTTCCTGAGCAGTTCTTC,CASSPIGGEGVPEQFF
TRBJ2-7,TRBV29-1,-,-,TGCAGCGTCGCCCAGGACAGCGGCATCGAGCAGTACTTC,CSVAQDSGIEQYF
TRBJ2-3,TRBV19,-,TRBD1,TGTGCCAGTAGGGACAGGGTTGGGGATACGCAGTATTTT,CASRDRVGDTQYF
TRBJ2-5,TRBV14,-,-,TGTGCCAGCAGCCAAGAGGGAGAAGGGAAGAGTGAGACCCAGTACTTC,CASSQEGEGKSETQYF
TRBJ1-1,TRBV7-6,once,-,TGTGCCAGCAGCCTTCGTCGGGGGCCCCAGAACACTGAAGCTTTCTTT,CASSLRRGPQNTEAFF
TRBJ2-7,TRBV5-1,-,-,TGCGCCAGCAGCTTGGCAACAGGCGTCAATACCTACGAGCAGTACTTC,CASSLATGVNTYEQYF
TRBJ2-3,TRBV18,-,-,TGTGCCAGCTCACCCTTCACAGATACGCAGTATTTT,CASSPFTDTQYF
TRBJ1-5,TRBV15,few,-,TGTGCCACCAGTAGGGAGACAGCCCGAGTTAATCAGCCCCAGCATTTT,CATSRETARVNQPQHF
TRBJ2-7,TRBV27,-,-,TGTGCCAGCAGTTCCTTGGTAGGCCACGAGCAGTACTTC,CASSSLVGHEQYF
TRBJ2-1,TRBV10-3,-,TRBD2,TGTGCCATCAGATCTCCTAGCGGGCGAAACAATGAGCAGTTCTTC,CAIRSPSGRNNEQFF
TRBJ2-1,TRBV5-6,once,TRBD1,TGTGCCAGCAGCTTCAGGCAGGGGGCATTGAATGAGCAGTTCTTC,CASSFRQGALNEQFF
TRBJ1-1,TRBV5-6,-,-,TGTGCCAGCAGCTTGGGATCAGGGCGAACTGAAGCTTTCTTT,CASSLGSGRTEAFF
TRBJ1-6,TRBV7-2,-,-,TGTGCCAGCAGCCAAGAGGCCAGGGTCGATTCACCCCTCCACTTT,CASSQEARVDSPLHF
TRBJ1-5,TRBV19,once,-,TGTGCCAGTAGTATGGAGGGGGGTTTGCAGCCCCAGCATTTT,CASSMEGGLQPQHF
TRBJ2-3,TRBV29-1,-,-,TGCAGCGTTGATTTTGCGAGGGGAGATACGCAGTATTTT,CSVDFARGDTQYF
TRBJ2-5,TRBV9,-,-,TGTGCCAGCAGCGTAGCCCCGGCGGACCAAGAGACCCAGTACTTC,CASSVAPADQETQYF
TRBJ2-7,TRBV6-1,-,-,TGTGCCAGCAGTGGAACAGGTACAGGCTACGAGCAGTACTTC,CASSGTGTGYEQYF
TRBJ2-7,TRBV18,once,-,TGTGCCAGCTCACCCGAGCCCCACGAGCAGTACTTC,CASSPEPHEQYF
TRBJ1-1,TRBV6-5,-,TRBD1,TGTGCCAGCAGTTACCGGGACAGTGAGGCATTTGAAGCTTTCTTT,CASSYRDSEAFEAFF
TRBJ1-1,TRBV7-2,-,TRBD1,TGTGCCAGCAGCTCTAGGACAGGCACTGAAGCTTTCTTT,CASSSRTGTEAFF
TRBJ2-7,TRBV19,-,-,TGTGCCAGTAGTTCCTCATACGAGCAGTACTTC,CASSSSYEQYF
TRBJ1-1,TRBV5-6,few,-,TGTGCCAGCAGCTTCATGGGGGTAATTGAAGCTTTCTTT,CASSFMGVIEAFF
TRBJ2-3,TRBV15,-,TRBD2,TGTGCCACCAGCCTTCCGGACTACCAGCGGGACACAGATACGCAGTATTTT,CATSLPDYQRDTDTQYF
TRBJ2-3,TRBV9,-,-,TGTGCCAGCAGCCCCCAAAGTTGGGACCCAGATACGCAGTATTTT,CASSPQSWDPDTQYF
TRBJ1-2,TRBV6-6,few,-,TGTGCCAGCAGTTACTCCACAAGAGGAAACTATGGCTACACCTTC,CASSYSTRGNYGYTF
TRBJ2-7,TRBV6-6,-,-,TGTGCCACCACCGACGGGACGTTGGGCTACGAGCAGTACTTC,CATTDGTLGYEQYF
TRBJ2-2,TRBV18,-,-,TGTGCCAGCTCACCGAGACAGGAATCTTCCGGGGAGCTGTTTTTT,CASSPRQESSGELFF
TRBJ1-2,TRBV7-9,-,-,TGTGCCAGCAGCTTAACTTATGGGGGTAACTATGGCTACACCTTC,CASSLTYGGNYGYTF
TRBJ1-2,TRBV30,once,TRBD1,TGTGCCTGGAGCGAAGGGACAGGCCACTATGGCTACACCTTC,CAWSEGTGHYGYTF
TRBJ2-5,TRBV10-3,-,-,TGTGCTGGGGGGAACCAAGAGACCCAGTACTTC,CAGGNQETQYF
TRBJ2-1,TRBV27,-,-,TGTGCCAGCAGTCTTTACAATGAGCAGTTCTTC,CASSLYNEQFF
TRBJ1-1,TRBV9,-,TRBD1,TGTGCCAGCAGCGTTCAGGGGGCAGCGGGGGCTGAAGCTTTCTTT,CASSVQGAAGAEAFF
TRBJ1-3,TRBV18,once,-,TGTGCCAGCTCATCAGGCGATCCTGGAAACACCATATATTTT,CASSSGDPGNTIYF
TRBJ2-7,TRBV15,-,TRBD1,TGTGCCACCAGCAGAGAACAGGGGTACGAGCAGTACTTC,CATSREQGYEQYF
TRBJ1-4,TRBV28,-,-,TGTGCCAGCAGTCCGTATAGGCAGGCAACTAATGAAAAACTGTTTTTT,CASSPYRQATNEKLFF
TRBJ1-1,TRBV27,-,-,TGTGCCAGCAGTGTCGGAGGGGGGCCCACTGAAGCTTTCTTT,CASSVGGGPTEAFF
TRBJ1-4,TRBV2,-,-,TGTGCCAGCAGCACGACGGAGGGACCTAATGAAAAACTGTTTTTT,CASSTTEGPNEKLFF
TRBJ2-2,TRBV11-3,-,-,TGTGCCAGCAGCTTAAAGGGGGAGCTGTTTTTT,CASSLKGELFF
TRBJ2-7,TRBV9,-,-,TGTGCCAGCAGCCTCACCGGGTCGGGCTACGAGCAGTACTTC,CASSLTGSGYEQYF
TRBJ1-1,TRBV7-6,-,-,TGTGCCAGCAGCACGGGGAACACTGAAGCTTTCTTT,CASSTGNTEAFF
TRBJ2-7,TRBV27,few,TRBD2,TGTGCCAGCAGTATTACCTTGACTAGCGGAGGCTACGAGCAGTACTTC,CASSITLTSGGYEQYF
TRBJ2-3,TRBV6-6,few,TRBD2,TGTGCCAGCAGTTACTCTAGCGGGGGGGGTTCAGATACGCAGTATTTT,CASSYSSGGGSDTQYF
TRBJ2-2,TRBV10-3,-,-,TGTGCCATCAGTGAGTCGAGGGCCACCGGGGAGCTGTTTTTT,CAISESRATGELFF